This TCR beta chain is from a study of shared clonotypes between healthy human individuals. The protocol was immunoSEQ multiplex PCR, while the TCRdb copy is restricted to in-frame clones and leaves out a portion. The table shows 2,500,000 or so clones, with 93% occurring only once. The material sequenced was naive CD4+ T cells from PBMCs. Subset described: CD45RA+ positively selected. This receptor was obtained from a man between 18 and 35 years old in good health. Some clones in this sample may be carry-over from other donors' samples.

The CDR3 nucleotides are TGCGCCAGCAGCGTCACAACCAACGTCCTGACTTTC. Translation gives CASSVTTNVLTF. The V call is TRBV5-1, the J call TRBJ2-6, with no clear D. The CDR3 runs to 12 residues. V lost 4 bases, J lost 8 bases, and 7 bases lay in between. Germline V gene sequence: CDR1 SGHRS, CDR2 YFSETQ.